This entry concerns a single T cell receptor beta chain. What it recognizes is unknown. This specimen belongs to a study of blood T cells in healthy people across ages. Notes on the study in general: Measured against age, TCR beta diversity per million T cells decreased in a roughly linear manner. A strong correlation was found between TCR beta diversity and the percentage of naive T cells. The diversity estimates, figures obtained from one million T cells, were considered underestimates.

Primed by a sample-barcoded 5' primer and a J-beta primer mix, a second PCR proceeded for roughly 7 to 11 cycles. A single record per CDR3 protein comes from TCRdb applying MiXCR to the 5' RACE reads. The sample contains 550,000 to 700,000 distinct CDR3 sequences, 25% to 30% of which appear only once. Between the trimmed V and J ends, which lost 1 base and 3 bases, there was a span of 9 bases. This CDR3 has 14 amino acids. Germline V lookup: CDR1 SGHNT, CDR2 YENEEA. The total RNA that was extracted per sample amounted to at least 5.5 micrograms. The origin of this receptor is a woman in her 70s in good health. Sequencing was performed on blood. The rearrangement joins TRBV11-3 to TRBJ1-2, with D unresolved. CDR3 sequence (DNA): TGTGCCAGCAGCTTAGGTCGACGGTACTATGGCTACACCTTC. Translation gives CASSLGRRYYGYTF.